This TCR beta chain was retrieved from a study of blood T cell repertoires in COVID-19. In the study overall: Sites across the United States, Italy and Spain contributed samples from acute and convalescent COVID-19. PBMCs, B-cell-depleted T cells, or T cells provided the cDNA or gDNA that made up the material.

The CDR3 is 16 residues long. The germline CDR1 and CDR2 sequences are SGHKS and YYEKEE (reference sequence). After removal of 0 bases from V and 7 bases from J, the junction contained 7 bases not matched to a gene. How the authors handled the data: Estimated nucleated cell counts came from reference gene primer amplification. Libraries were prepared by immunoSEQ multiplex PCR; TCRdb keeps only in-frame clonotypes and omits some of them. The V and J calls and clone size are taken from that table; D and trimming were inferred from the DNA. This table holds nearly 350,000 clones, around 90% found once.

The chain links TRBV5-5 to TRBJ1-4, with TRBD1 matching over 9 bases. The sequencing input was peripheral blood. This sequence was found in a woman aged 18-29 years who had recovered from COVID-19. The CDR3 reads CASSLVGGQGGEKLFF. CDR3 coding DNA: TGTGCCAGCAGCTTGGTGGGGGGACAGGGCGGTGAAAAACTGTTTTTT. Drawing the rest from reference TRBV5-5 and TRBJ1-4, the complete variable domain is DAGVTQSPTHLIKTRGQQVTLRCSPISGHKSVSWYQQVLGQGPQFIFQYYEKEERGRGNFPDRFSARQFPNYSSELNVNALLLGDSALYLCASSLVGGQGGEKLFFGSGTQLSVL.